The 8 T cell receptor beta chains reported below all come from one sample, sequenced in a study of persistence of HIV-infected CD4 T cells. The stimulus was an HIV-1 Gag 15-mer peptide pool, 1 ug/peptide/mL. Responding CD4+ T cells were sorted by upregulation of both CD40 ligand and CD69. The libraries were made with immunoSEQ version 4 in survey mode. Measured with immunoSEQ multiplex PCR; TCRdb has only the in-frame clones, and not every one. The table shows about 32,000 clones, with roughly 71% occurring only once. These TCRs are of unknown antigen specificity. The source material was CD4+ T cells sorted from PBMCs after 18-hour stimulation, sampled from a patient who received antiretroviral therapy. These receptors all stem from an adult man with HIV who was CMV-seropositive.

This clone appeared once. The genes are TRBV29-1 and TRBJ2-1, with D perhaps matching TRBD1 or TRBD2 (6 bases each). This CDR3 region has 14 residues. Germline CDR1 SQVTM, CDR2 ANQGSEA. The germline V and J ends were trimmed by 2 bases and 6 bases, with 14 bases remaining between them. CDR3 DNA: TGCAGCGTTGAATGGCTAGGGGGGCCCAATGAGCAGTTCTTC. Amino acid sequence: CSVEWLGGPNEQFF.

The rearrangement joins TRBV19 to TRBJ2-1, with TRBD1 matching over 9 bases. CDR3 length equals 13 residues. Germline values: CDR1 LNHDA, CDR2 SQIVND (reference sequence). The junction had 3 bases not matched to a gene; V was cut back by 8 bases and J by 4 bases. Here the CDR3 reads CASQQGAYNEQFF. The CDR3 DNA follows: TGTGCCAGTCAACAGGGGGCTTACAATGAGCAGTTCTTC.

The rearrangement uses TRBV12-3 or TRBV12-4 and TRBJ1-1; no definite D call. This CDR3 contains 13 residues. Deletions cut 3 bases from V and 5 bases from J, with 10 bases between. The CDR3 DNA is TGTGCCAGCAGTTTGCACTTCTCGACTGAAGCTTTCTTT. Protein: CASSLHFSTEAFF.

The chain couples TRBV6-5 to TRBJ2-7; 7 nucleotides line up with TRBD1. This CDR3 has 13 amino acids. CDR1 and CDR2 (germline): MNHEY, SVGAGI. CDR3 protein: CAIQGDRDYEQYF. In DNA, the CDR3 is TGTGCTATCCAGGGAGACAGGGACTACGAGCAGTACTTC.

This clone was picked up one time. The V and J genes are TRBV18 and TRBJ2-7, with 12 bases identical to TRBD1. Germline-derived CDR1 and CDR2 are KGHSH and LQKENI. The CDR3 loop spans 15 amino acids. V shed 6 bases, J shed 2 bases, and the junction held 5 bases outside the gene matches. The CDR3: CASSRDRGHPYEQYF. Written as DNA, the CDR3 is TGTGCCAGCTCCCGGGACAGGGGGCACCCCTACGAGCAGTACTTC.

The J gene is TRBJ1-1, the V gene TRBV28; TRBD1 aligns across 7 bases. Germline loops: CDR1 MDHEN, CDR2 SYDVKM. V was pared by 5 bases and J by 1 base, with 10 bases of the junction left unmatched. The CDR3 consists of 16 residues. The CDR3 protein is CASSPRGRFGNTEAFF. For the CDR3, the DNA is TGTGCCAGCAGTCCTAGGGGGCGATTTGGGAACACTGAAGCTTTCTTT.

The chain uses TRBV7-8 and TRBJ2-6, with D perhaps TRBD1 (5 bases). Germline V lookup: CDR1 SGHVS, CDR2 FQNEAQ. V gave up 1 base and J gave up 2 bases, with 12 bases separating them. CDR3 length equals 17 residues. CDR3 nucleotide sequence: TGTGCCAGCAGCTTAGAGTCCGACAGACCTGGGGCCAACGTCCTGACTTTC. It yields the protein CASSLESDRPGANVLTF.

The table lists this clone with a count of one. The chain carries TRBV28 and TRBJ2-2, with TRBD2 as a possible D gene (5 bases). Germline CDR1 MDHEN, CDR2 SYDVKM. V lost 6 bases to trimming and J lost 0 bases, with 14 bases between them. The CDR3 runs to 16 residues. The CDR3, as DNA: TGTGCCAGCAGCCTAACCCGGGGAGCGAACACCGGGGAGCTGTTTTTT. Amino acid sequence: CASSLTRGANTGELFF.